This TCR beta chain appears in the sequencing data of a study of CD8+ T cells in alopecia areata. Treatment reported: oral pan-JAK inhibitor, 5-10 mg twice daily. In its sample, this clone was seen a few times. Germline lookup yields CDR1 SGHRS and CDR2 YFSETQ. CDR3 length: 16 residues. V was pared by 0 bases and J by 7 bases, with 8 bases of the junction left unmatched. It was cDNA, reverse transcribed from extracted RNA, that served as the sequencing template. Some clones are missing from TCRdb's copy, which holds only in-frame ones; the method was immunoSEQ multiplex PCR. The sample carries a few hundred thousand clones, about three fifths recorded once.

The sample consisted of CD4+ T cells sorted from blood, taken around week 54, from a patient treated with tofacitinib. This sequence originates from a human donor with alopecia areata. This chain joins TRBV5-1 and TRBJ2-1; 9 bases agree with TRBD1. CDR3 sequence (DNA): TGCGCCAGCAGCTTGGACGTCGGACAGGGGTTTAATGAGCAGTTCTTC. Amino acids: CASSLDVGQGFNEQFF.